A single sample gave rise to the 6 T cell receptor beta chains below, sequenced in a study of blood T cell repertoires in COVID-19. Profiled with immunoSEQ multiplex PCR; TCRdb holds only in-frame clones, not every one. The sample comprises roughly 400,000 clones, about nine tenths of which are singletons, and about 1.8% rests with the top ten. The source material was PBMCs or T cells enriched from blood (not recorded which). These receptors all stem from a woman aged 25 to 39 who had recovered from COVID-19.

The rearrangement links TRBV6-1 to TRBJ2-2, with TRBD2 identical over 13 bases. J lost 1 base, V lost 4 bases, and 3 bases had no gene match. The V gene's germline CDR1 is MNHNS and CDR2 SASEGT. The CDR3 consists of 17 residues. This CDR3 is CASSARTSGGNTGELFF. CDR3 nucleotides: TGTGCCAGCAGTGCTCGGACTAGCGGGGGGAACACCGGGGAGCTGTTTTTT.

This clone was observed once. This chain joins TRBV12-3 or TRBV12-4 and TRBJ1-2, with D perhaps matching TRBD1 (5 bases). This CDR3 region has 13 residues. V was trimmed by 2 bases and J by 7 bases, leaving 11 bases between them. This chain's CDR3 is CASSLPNTGGYTF. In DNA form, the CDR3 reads TGTGCCAGCAGTTTACCAAACACAGGTGGCTACACCTTC.

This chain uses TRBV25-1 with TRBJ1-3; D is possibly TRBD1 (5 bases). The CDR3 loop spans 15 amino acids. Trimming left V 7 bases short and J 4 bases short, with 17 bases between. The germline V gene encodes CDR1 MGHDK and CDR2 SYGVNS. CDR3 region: CASTTPQGWGNTIYF. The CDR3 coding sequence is TGTGCCAGCACAACCCCTCAGGGTTGGGGAAACACCATATATTTT.

This CDR3 is CAWSRGMNTEAFF. The CDR3 region has the DNA TGTGCCTGGAGTAGGGGGATGAACACTGAAGCTTTCTTT. The chain combines TRBV30 with TRBJ1-1; D might be TRBD1 (6 bases). The CDR3 loop spans 13 amino acids. Germline CDR1 is GTSNPN and CDR2 is SVGIG (reference sequence). Trimming took off 2 bases at V and 0 bases at J, with 7 bases between the two ends.

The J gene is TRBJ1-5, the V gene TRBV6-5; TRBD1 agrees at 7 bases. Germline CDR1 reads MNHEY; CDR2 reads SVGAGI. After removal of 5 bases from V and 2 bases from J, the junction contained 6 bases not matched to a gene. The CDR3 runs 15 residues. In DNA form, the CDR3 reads TGTGCCAGCAGTCACAGGGGAAGCGGCAATCAGCCCCAGCATTTT. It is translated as CASSHRGSGNQPQHF.

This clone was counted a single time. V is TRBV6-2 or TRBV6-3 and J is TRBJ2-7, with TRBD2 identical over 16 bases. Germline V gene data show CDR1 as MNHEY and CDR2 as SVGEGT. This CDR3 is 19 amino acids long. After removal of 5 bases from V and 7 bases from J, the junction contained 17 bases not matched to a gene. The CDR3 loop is CASSPLGGTSGRASGEQYF. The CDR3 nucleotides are TGTGCCAGCAGTCCGCTCGGGGGGACTAGCGGGAGGGCCTCAGGGGAGCAGTACTTC.